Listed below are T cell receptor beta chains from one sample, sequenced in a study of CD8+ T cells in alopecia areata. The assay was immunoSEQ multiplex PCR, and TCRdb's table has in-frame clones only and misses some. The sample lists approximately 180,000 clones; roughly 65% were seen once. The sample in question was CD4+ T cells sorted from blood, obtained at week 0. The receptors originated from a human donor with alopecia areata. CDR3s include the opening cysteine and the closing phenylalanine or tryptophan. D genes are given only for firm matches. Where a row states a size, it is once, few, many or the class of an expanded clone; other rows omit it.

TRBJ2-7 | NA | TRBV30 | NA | TGTGCCTGGAGTCCACCATTCGCGGGCTACGAGCAGTACTTC | CAWSPPFAGYEQYF
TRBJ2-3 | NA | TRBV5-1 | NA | TGCGCCAGCACGAAGGACAACACAGATACGCAGTATTTT | CASTKDNTDTQYF
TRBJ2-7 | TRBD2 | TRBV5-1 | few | TGCGCCAGCAGTCTGACTAGCGGGGGTTACGAGCAGTACTTC | CASSLTSGGYEQYF
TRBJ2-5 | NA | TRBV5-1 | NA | TGCGCCAGCAGCCGGACCTCGGAGGAGACCCAGTACTTC | CASSRTSEETQYF
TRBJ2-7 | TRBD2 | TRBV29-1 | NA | TGCAGCATTCTACCAGTGGAGCGGGGATCGGTGCAGTACTTC | CSILPVERGSVQYF
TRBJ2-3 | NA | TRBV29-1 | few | TGCAGCGCTCGGGGTAGCGGAACACAAGATACGCAGTATTTT | CSARGSGTQDTQYF
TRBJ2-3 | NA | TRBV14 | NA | TGTGCCAGCAGCCAAGGCCTGGTAGATACGCAGTATTTT | CASSQGLVDTQYF
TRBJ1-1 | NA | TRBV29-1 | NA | TGCAGCGTAGGACTCGGGACCACTGAAGCTTTCTTT | CSVGLGTTEAFF
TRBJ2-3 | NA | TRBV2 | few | TGTGCCAGCAATCGAGCGGACAGCACAGATACGCAGTATTTT | CASNRADSTDTQYF
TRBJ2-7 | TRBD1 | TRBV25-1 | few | TGTGCCAGCAGTGAACCTGGGGCAGGGGGCGACGAGCAGTACTTC | CASSEPGAGGDEQYF
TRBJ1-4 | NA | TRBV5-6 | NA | TGTGCCAGCAGCTTGGGCCGTGTCACAACTAATGAAAAACTGTTTTTT | CASSLGRVTTNEKLFF
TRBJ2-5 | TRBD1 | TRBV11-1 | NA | TGTGCCAGCAGCCCCAGGGGGGAGACCCAGTACTTC | CASSPRGETQYF
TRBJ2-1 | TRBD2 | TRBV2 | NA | TGTGCCAGCACTCCGGGGGGGACCTACAATGAGCAGTTCTTC | CASTPGGTYNEQFF
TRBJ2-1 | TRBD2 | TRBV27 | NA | TGTGCCAGCAGTCCACGGGCTAGCGGCCCCGCGGAGCAGTTCTTC | CASSPRASGPAEQFF
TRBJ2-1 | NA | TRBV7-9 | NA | TGTGCCAGCAGCCAGAGGGCCCGGGACGATGAGCAGTTCTTC | CASSQRARDDEQFF
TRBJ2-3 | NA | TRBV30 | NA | TGTGCCTGGAGCGGGCTTAGCGATACGCAGTATTTT | CAWSGLSDTQYF
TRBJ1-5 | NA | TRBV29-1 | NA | TGCAGCGCCGGGGACGGCAATCAGCCCCAGCATTTT | CSAGDGNQPQHF
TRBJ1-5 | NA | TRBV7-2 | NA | TGTGCCAGCAGCCCCGGGGCGAGGGGCAATCAGCCCCAGCATTTT | CASSPGARGNQPQHF
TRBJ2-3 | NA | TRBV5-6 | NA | TGTGCCAGGGGAGAAACAGATACGCAGTATTTT | CARGETDTQYF
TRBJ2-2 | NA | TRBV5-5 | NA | TGTGCCAGCAGCTTGGTGGTGGGCGGACCCGGGGAGCTGTTTTTT | CASSLVVGGPGELFF
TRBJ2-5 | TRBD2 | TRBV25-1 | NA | TGTGCCAGCAGTGAGGGACTAGCGATGCACCAAGAGACCCAGTACTTC | CASSEGLAMHQETQYF
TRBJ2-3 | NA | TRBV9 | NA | TGTGCCAGCAGCCCCACGGGACAATACACAGATACGCAGTATTTT | CASSPTGQYTDTQYF
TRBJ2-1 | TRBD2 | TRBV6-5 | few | TGTGCCAGCAGCCCCGGGGGGGGCTCCTACAATGAGCAGTTCTTC | CASSPGGGSYNEQFF
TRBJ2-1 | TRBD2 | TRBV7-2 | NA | TGTGCCAGCAGCTTAGGCCCCTCTAGCGGTCAGTTCTTC | CASSLGPSSGQFF
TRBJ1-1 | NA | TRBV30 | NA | TGTGCCTGGAGTATCTGGGGTTGGGAGAACACTGAAGCTTTCTTT | CAWSIWGWENTEAFF
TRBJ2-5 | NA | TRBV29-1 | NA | TGCAGCTCATCATCACAGTTCCAAGAGACCCAGTACTTC | CSSSSQFQETQYF
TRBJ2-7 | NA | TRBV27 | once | TGTGCCAGCAGTAAAAGAGGGCCGGGCTACGAGCAGTACTTC | CASSKRGPGYEQYF
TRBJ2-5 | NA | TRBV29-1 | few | TGCAGCGTTGAAATCGGAGAGACCCAGTACTTC | CSVEIGETQYF
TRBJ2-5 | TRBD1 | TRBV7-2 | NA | TGTGCCAGCAGCTTTGGGGACAGGGGAAACCAAGAGACCCAGTACTTC | CASSFGDRGNQETQYF
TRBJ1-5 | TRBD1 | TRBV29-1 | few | TGCAGCGCCCTTGGACAGGGCGGTCAGCCCCAGCATTTT | CSALGQGGQPQHF
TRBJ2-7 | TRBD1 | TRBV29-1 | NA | TGCAGCGGACGGACAGGGTACGAGCAGTACTTC | CSGRTGYEQYF
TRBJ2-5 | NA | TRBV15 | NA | TGTGCCACCAGCAGAGATGGGGAAGAGACCCAGTACTTC | CATSRDGEETQYF
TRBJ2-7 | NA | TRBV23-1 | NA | TGCGCCAGCAGTCAACGAGGGTCCTACGAGCAGTACTTC | CASSQRGSYEQYF
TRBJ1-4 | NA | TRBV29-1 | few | TGCAGCGCCCGAAAGGGGGGCCCCACTAATGAAAAACTGTTTTTT | CSARKGGPTNEKLFF
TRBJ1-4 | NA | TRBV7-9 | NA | TGTGCCAGCAGCCTCGGATGGTCTAATGAAAAACTGTTTTTT | CASSLGWSNEKLFF
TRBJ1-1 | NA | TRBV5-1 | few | TGCGCCAGCGTTGGCGGCCAGGGCGGACGGGACACTGAAGCTTTCTTT | CASVGGQGGRDTEAFF
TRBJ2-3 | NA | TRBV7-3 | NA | TGTGCCAGCTCCCGTCAACAGGCAGATACGCAGTATTTT | CASSRQQADTQYF
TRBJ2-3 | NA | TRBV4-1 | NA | TGCGCCAGCAGCCAAGATCATGGCACAGATACGCAGTATTTT | CASSQDHGTDTQYF
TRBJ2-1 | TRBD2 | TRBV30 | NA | TGTGCCAGTGGGGACCGGGGGGATGAGCAGTTCTTC | CASGDRGDEQFF
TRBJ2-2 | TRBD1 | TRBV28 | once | TGTGCCAGCAGTTCGGGACAGGGGAACACCGGGGAGCTGTTTTTT | CASSSGQGNTGELFF
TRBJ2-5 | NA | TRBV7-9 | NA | TGTGCCAGCAGCCCGACGGCCAGAGGGGAGACCCAGTACTTC | CASSPTARGETQYF
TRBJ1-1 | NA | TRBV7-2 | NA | TGTGCCAGCAGCGGCAGGAGGACTGAAGCTTTCTTT | CASSGRRTEAFF
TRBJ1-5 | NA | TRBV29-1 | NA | TGCAGCGTCGGAGGCCGGGGTGAGCCCCAGCATTTT | CSVGGRGEPQHF
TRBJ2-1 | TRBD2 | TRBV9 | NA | TGTGCCAGCAGCGTATCTAGCGGGGGGTACAATGAGCAGTTCTTC | CASSVSSGGYNEQFF
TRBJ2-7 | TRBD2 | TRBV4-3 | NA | TGCGCCAGCAGTCTAGGAGTAGCGGGGGGCTACGAGCAGTACTTC | CASSLGVAGGYEQYF
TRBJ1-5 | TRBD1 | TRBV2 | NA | TGTGCCAGCACCTTACAGGGGTCCGACCCCCAGCATTTT | CASTLQGSDPQHF
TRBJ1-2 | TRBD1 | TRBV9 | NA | TGTGCCAGCAGCCCGGGGAGGACAGGGGATGGCTACACCTTC | CASSPGRTGDGYTF
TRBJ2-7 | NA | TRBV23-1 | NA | TGCGCCAGCAGTCAATCCGATTGTCCGGGAAAGGAGCAGTACTTC | CASSQSDCPGKEQYF
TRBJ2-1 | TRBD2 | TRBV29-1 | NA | TGCAGCGTCCAGGGACTAGCGGGGGGATACAATGAGCAGTTCTTC | CSVQGLAGGYNEQFF